This TCR beta chain stems from a study of CD8 T cells in Susac syndrome. Study-wide context: Patients with Susac syndrome had blood drawn and were at that point therapy-naive, on corticosteroids, or on intravenous immunoglobulin alone. Study outcomes and limitations: Susac syndrome CD4+ T cell repertoires showed no clonal expansion.

CDR1 and CDR2 (germline): SGDLS, YYNGEE. V lost 0 bases to trimming and J lost 1 base, with 8 bases between them. This CDR3 is built from 14 residues. Fulfillment of recently defined diagnostic criteria for definite or probable disease was shown by the patients with Susac syndrome. Random hexamers were used to reverse transcribe an amount of roughly 0.45 to 1 ug RNA. Coverage of TCR beta CDR3 amplification by immunoSEQ multiplex PCR extended to 54 Vbeta and 13 Jbeta. TCRdb recomputed calls from the immunoSEQ multiplex PCR reads with MiXCR, one row per CDR3 protein. Here the sample spans 200,000 or so distinct CDR3 sequences, approximately 96% being singletons. Regarding this clonotype: The antigen is unknown.

The chain links TRBV9 to TRBJ2-7; no definite D call. Sequenced: CD4+ T cells from PBMCs. The source is a human donor with Susac syndrome. The CDR3 region is CASSVAVDSYEQYF. Written as DNA, the CDR3 is TGTGCCAGCAGCGTAGCGGTAGATTCCTACGAGCAGTACTTC. The variable domain in full, with the rest retrieved from reference TRBV9 and TRBJ2-7, is DSGVTQTPKHLITATGQRVTLRCSPRSGDLSVYWYQQSLDQGLQFLIQYYNGEERAKGNILERFSAQQFPDLHSELNLSSLELGDSALYFCASSVAVDSYEQYFGPGTRLTVT.